These 28 T cell receptor beta chains share one sample of origin, sequenced in a study of CD8+ T cells in alopecia areata. Treatment indicated: oral pan-JAK inhibitor, 5-10 mg twice daily. Following extraction, RNA underwent reverse transcription to cDNA, which served as the sequencing template. TCRdb keeps only in-frame clones here, not all; method: immunoSEQ multiplex PCR. The sample includes 85,000 to 110,000 clones, 80% to 90% of them seen just once. The material was CD8+ T cells sorted from blood, obtained at approximately week 34, from a patient treated with tofacitinib. The origin of the receptors is a human donor with alopecia areata.

V is TRBV27 and J is TRBJ1-2; 10 bases align to TRBD1. This CDR3 comprises 17 residues. Per the germline V gene, CDR1 is MNHEY and CDR2 is SMNVEV (reference sequence). With V trimmed by 5 bases and J by 4 bases, 13 bases remained unmatched. As DNA, the CDR3 is TGTGCCAGCAGTCAAGACAGGGGGCGCGGTATCTTCTATGGCTACACCTTC. Translated: CASSQDRGRGIFYGYTF.

This chain uses TRBV7-9 with TRBJ2-1, with TRBD2 matching over 14 bases. Germline lookup yields CDR1 SEHNR and CDR2 FQNEAQ (reference sequence). Unmatched junction bases numbered 9, after V lost 4 bases and J lost 7 bases. The CDR3 covers 17 residues. CDR3 in amino acids: CASSSGTSGSRPNEQFF. In DNA form, the CDR3 reads TGTGCCAGCAGCTCCGGGACTAGCGGGAGCCGGCCAAATGAGCAGTTCTTC. Based on the CDR3 plus reference TRBV7-9 and TRBJ2-1, the full variable domain is DTGVSQNPRHKITKRGQNVTFRCDPISEHNRLYWYRQTLGQGPEFLTYFQNEAQLEKSRLLSDRFSAERPKGSFSTLEIQRTEQGDSAMYLCASSSGTSGSRPNEQFFGPGTRLTVL.

The CDR3 reads CASSMRGQLSYEQYF. DNA for the CDR3: TGTGCCAGTAGTATGAGAGGACAGCTCTCCTACGAGCAGTACTTC. The chain has TRBV19 and TRBJ2-7, with D possibly being TRBD1 (6 bases). The germline gives CDR1 LNHDA, CDR2 SQIVND (reference sequence). The CDR3 is made up of 15 amino acids. V lost 3 bases to trimming and J lost 0 bases, with 12 bases between them.

This chain links TRBV14 with TRBJ1-1; D gene unclear. With 5 bases removed from V and 4 bases from J, the gap between germline ends came to 5 bases. This CDR3 is built from 11 residues. CDR1 is SGHDN and CDR2 is FVKESK in the germline V gene. The CDR3 DNA is TGTGCCAGCAGCGGGAGCACTGAAGCTTTCTTT. This translates into CASSGSTEAFF.

The V call is TRBV4-1, the J call TRBJ2-7, with unresolved D. The V gene lost 7 bases and the J gene lost 2 bases, with 18 bases spanning the gap. This CDR3 spans 15 amino acids. Germline CDR1 and CDR2: MGHRA and YSYEKL. CDR3 sequence: CASKTGLSLPYEQYF. The CDR3 DNA reads as TGCGCCAGCAAAACTGGGTTGAGTCTACCCTACGAGCAGTACTTC.

The DNA for the CDR3 is TGTGCCAGCAGTGAAGAGATTCCCGGGGAGCTGTTTTTT. It codes for CASSEEIPGELFF. The chain joins TRBV2 to TRBJ2-2; D gene unclear. With 1 base removed from V and 6 bases from J, the gap between germline ends came to 6 bases. Germline CDR1 reads SNHLY; CDR2 reads FYNNEI. CDR3 length: 13 amino acids.

The chain employs TRBV19 and TRBJ2-5, with D tentatively TRBD1 (6 bases). CDR3 length: 11 amino acids. CDR1 and CDR2 (germline): LNHDA, SQIVND (reference sequence). The V end was cut by 5 bases, the J end by 5 bases, with 6 bases between. The CDR3 loop reads CASSQGETQYF. Here the CDR3 DNA reads TGTGCCAGTAGTCAGGGGGAGACCCAGTACTTC.

This chain joins TRBV10-3 and TRBJ2-1; D is possibly TRBD2 (6 bases). This CDR3 has 15 residues. Deletions cut 6 bases from V and 0 bases from J, with 12 bases between. Germline values: CDR1 ENHRY, CDR2 SYGVKD. The CDR3 loop is CAISLGGSSYNEQFF. DNA of the CDR3: TGTGCCATCAGCCTGGGGGGTAGCTCCTACAATGAGCAGTTCTTC.

The CDR3 loop reads CASSILAGSSYNEQFF. The CDR3 DNA is TGTGCCAGTAGTATACTAGCGGGTAGCTCCTACAATGAGCAGTTCTTC. J is TRBJ2-1 and V is TRBV19, with TRBD2 matching 8 bases. CDR1 is LNHDA, CDR2 SQIVND, per germline (reference sequence). Unmatched junction bases numbered 3, after V lost 2 bases and J lost 0 bases. CDR3 length: 16 amino acids.

The chain uses TRBV12-5 and TRBJ1-3; tentative D call: TRBD1 (6 bases). Trimming pared 5 bases from V and 4 bases from J, leaving 15 bases between. Germline V gene lookup returns CDR1 LGHNT and CDR2 FRNRAP. The CDR3 covers 15 residues. DNA of the CDR3: TGTGCTAGTGGTCCGGGGGCAGGGTACGGAAACACCATATATTTT. Protein: CASGPGAGYGNTIYF.

V and J are TRBV15 and TRBJ2-2; 8 bases map to TRBD2. The CDR3 spans 17 residues. Trimming took 1 base from V and 4 from J; bases not matched to a gene: 8. Per the germline V gene, CDR1 is LNHNV and CDR2 is YYDKDF (reference sequence). CDR3 in DNA: TGTGCCACCAGCAGAGCCCCGGGAGGGCCGATCACCGGGGAGCTGTTTTTT. Protein sequence: CATSRAPGGPITGELFF.

This clone turned up a few times. The chain carries TRBV2 and TRBJ2-2, with a possible D match to TRBD1 (5 bases). Germline lookup yields CDR1 SNHLY and CDR2 FYNNEI. The CDR3 extends over 14 amino acids. The V end was cut by 7 bases, the J end by 2 bases, with 11 bases between. The CDR3 is CASMGQINTGELFF. CDR3 sequence (DNA): TGTGCCAGCATGGGGCAGATAAACACCGGGGAGCTGTTTTTT.

This chain uses TRBV4-1 with TRBJ1-5; D may be TRBD1 (5 bases). V gave up 0 bases and J gave up 5 bases, with 11 bases separating them. CDR3 length: 15 residues. Germline loops: CDR1 MGHRA, CDR2 YSYEKL. DNA for the CDR3: TGCGCCAGCAGCCAAGAAGGGGCTGGGGATCAGCCCCAGCATTTT. Its protein product is CASSQEGAGDQPQHF.

The V and J genes are TRBV7-9 and TRBJ2-1; possibly TRBD1 for D (6 bases). CDR3 length equals 15 residues. V lost 4 bases, J lost 1 base, and 11 bases lay in between. The germline CDR1 and CDR2 sequences are SEHNR and FQNEAQ (reference sequence). This CDR3 reads CASSSADRSYNEQFF. The DNA of the CDR3 is TGTGCCAGCAGCTCAGCCGACAGGTCCTACAATGAGCAGTTCTTC. Based on the CDR3 plus reference TRBV7-9 and TRBJ2-1, the full variable domain is DTGVSQNPRHKITKRGQNVTFRCDPISEHNRLYWYRQTLGQGPEFLTYFQNEAQLEKSRLLSDRFSAERPKGSFSTLEIQRTEQGDSAMYLCASSSADRSYNEQFFGPGTRLTVL.

The V and J genes are TRBV7-6 and TRBJ1-1; 8 bases align to TRBD1. From germline, CDR1 is SGHVS and CDR2 FNYEAQ. CDR3 size: 16 residues. The junction had 5 bases not matched to a gene; V was cut back by 1 base and J by 1 base. The CDR3 coding sequence is TGTGCCAGCAGCTTAGAGACAGGGGAGAGGAACACTGAAGCTTTCTTT. It codes for CASSLETGERNTEAFF.

J is TRBJ2-2 and V is TRBV6-1; D is unclear. V shed 4 bases and J shed 4 bases, with 16 bases lying between them. The CDR3 sequence is 16 residues long. The germline CDR1 and CDR2 sequences are MNHNS and SASEGT. The DNA of the CDR3 is TGTGCCAGCAGTGCCGGCTCCAGCTTGAGCACCGGGGAGCTGTTTTTT. This encodes CASSAGSSLSTGELFF.

In this sample, this clone turned up a few times. The chain is built from TRBV29-1 and TRBJ2-3; 8 bases match TRBD1. The CDR3 runs 15 residues. V was clipped by 6 bases and J by 3 bases; unmatched bases: 11. The germline CDR1 and CDR2 sequences are SQVTM and ANQGSEA. CDR3 residues: CSVDEAGGRTDTQYF. As DNA, the CDR3 is TGCAGCGTCGATGAAGCAGGGGGCCGGACAGATACGCAGTATTTT.

This clone was found once. This chain links TRBV14 with TRBJ2-1, with D tentatively TRBD1 or TRBD2 (5 bases each). Between the trimmed V and J ends, which lost 4 bases and 3 bases, there was a span of 10 bases. CDR1 and CDR2 (germline): SGHDN, FVKESK. This CDR3 contains 14 residues. The CDR3 DNA sequence: TGTGCCAGCAGCCGCTCTGGGGGCTACAATGAGCAGTTCTTC. It translates to CASSRSGGYNEQFF.

The CDR3 region is CASSPAHDGGTIYF. The CDR3 nucleotides read TGTGCCAGCTCACCGGCCCACGACGGGGGCACCATATATTTT. The V and J genes are TRBV18 and TRBJ1-3; D possibly corresponds to TRBD1 (5 bases). The germline CDR1 and CDR2 sequences are KGHSH and LQKENI. Trimming shortened V by 3 bases and J by 9 bases, and 15 bases separated the two germline ends. The CDR3 has 14 amino acids.

The chain recombines TRBV6-4 with TRBJ2-3, with D unresolved. Germline V gene sequence: CDR1 MRHNA, CDR2 SNTAGT. V dropped 2 bases and J dropped 0 bases, with 3 bases sitting between them. This CDR3 is built from 13 residues. The DNA of the CDR3 is TGTGCCAGCAGTGACAGGAGCACAGATACGCAGTATTTT. Translating gives CASSDRSTDTQYF.

This chain links TRBV2 with TRBJ1-3; no definite D call. The length of the CDR3 is 13 residues. Germline assignment: CDR1 SNHLY and CDR2 FYNNEI. V was trimmed by 6 bases and J by 0 bases, leaving 6 bases between them. This CDR3 is CASRGVSGNTIYF. CDR3 coding DNA: TGTGCCAGCAGAGGCGTCTCTGGAAACACCATATATTTT. Full variable domain (outside the CDR3, taken from reference TRBV2 and TRBJ1-3): EPEVTQTPSHQVTQMGQEVILRCVPISNHLYFYWYRQILGQKVEFLVSFYNNEISEKSEIFDDQFSVERPDGSNFTLKIRSTKLEDSAMYFCASRGVSGNTIYFGEGSWLTVV.

The V gene is TRBV15, the J gene TRBJ2-7; 9 bases agree with TRBD1. The V segment lost 5 bases and the J segment 3 bases; nucleotides outside the gene matches: 5. The CDR3 runs to 14 residues. Germline V gives CDR1 LNHNV, CDR2 YYDKDF (reference sequence). The CDR3 coding sequence is TGTGCCACCAGCGGAGGACAGGGGAGCTACGAGCAGTACTTC. Translating gives CATSGGQGSYEQYF. The variable domain in full, with the rest retrieved from reference TRBV15 and TRBJ2-7, is DAMVIQNPRYQVTQFGKPVTLSCSQTLNHNVMYWYQQKSSQAPKLLFHYYDKDFNNEADTPDNFQSRRPNTSFCFLDIRSPGLGDTAMYLCATSGGQGSYEQYFGPGTRLTVT.

CDR3 loop: CASSPPGIRRYEQYF. DNA of the CDR3: TGTGCCAGCAGCCCCCCCGGCATCAGACGCTACGAGCAGTACTTC. The chain links TRBV13 to TRBJ2-5; D is undetermined. The better agreement between TRBJ2-7 and the DNA end casts doubt on the J call. This CDR3 spans 15 amino acids. Germline CDR1 and CDR2: PRHDT and FYEKMQ (reference sequence).

This chain uses TRBV4-2 with TRBJ2-2; 9 bases line up with TRBD2. The CDR3 consists of 15 residues. Germline values: CDR1 LGHNA, CDR2 YNFKEQ. With 4 bases clipped from V and 6 bases from J, the junction kept 6 bases outside the gene matches. The CDR3 sequence is CASSLAGGLAGELFF. CDR3 nucleotides: TGTGCCAGCAGCCTTGCGGGGGGGCTGGCCGGGGAGCTGTTTTTT.

The chain links TRBV29-1 to TRBJ2-1; TRBD1 aligns across 10 bases. This CDR3 region has 16 residues. Germline V gene lookup returns CDR1 SQVTM and CDR2 ANQGSEA. The J segment lost 5 bases and the V segment lost 5 bases, leaving 12 bases of the junction unmatched. The CDR3 DNA reads as TGCAGCGTTATAGCCACCGGGACAGGGGTCAACAATGAGCAGTTCTTC. Translating it yields CSVIATGTGVNNEQFF.

The chain joins TRBV28 to TRBJ2-1, with 9 positions matching TRBD1. Trimming removed 9 bases from V and 7 bases from J; junction bases left unmatched: 13. CDR3 size: 15 residues. CDR1 and CDR2 from the germline V gene are MDHEN and SYDVKM. CDR3 sequence reads: CASHGGTGLWNEQFF. The CDR3 DNA sequence: TGTGCCAGTCACGGGGGGACAGGGTTATGGAATGAGCAGTTCTTC.

The chain combines TRBV6-5 with TRBJ2-3; TRBD1 or TRBD2 may be the D gene (5 bases each). Deletions cut 6 bases from V and 1 base from J, with 14 bases between. Germline V gives CDR1 MNHEY, CDR2 SVGAGI. This CDR3 is built from 15 residues. Written as DNA, the CDR3 is TGTGCCAGCAGACCCGGGACCTACCGCACAGATACGCAGTATTTT. Residues: CASRPGTYRTDTQYF.

The V and J genes are TRBV5-1 and TRBJ2-7; 11 nucleotides agree with TRBD2. Germline V CDR1 and CDR2: SGHRS, YFSETQ. V gave up 0 bases and J gave up 2 bases; unmatched junction bases: 4. The CDR3 spans 16 residues. The CDR3 spells CASSLELAGGAYEQYF. DNA for the CDR3: TGCGCCAGCAGCTTGGAGTTAGCGGGAGGGGCCTACGAGCAGTACTTC.